This is a list of T cell receptor beta chains from one sample in a study of vaccination and CD4 T cells after COVID-19. These receptors lack a known antigen. TCRdb re-derived calls from the PCR reads in MiXCR, one entry per CDR3 protein. In the table there are about 7,300 distinct CDR3 sequences, under 40% of which are singletons. Sequencing was done on a sample of CD4+ T cells from blood, cultured in vitro. The source is a human donor in good health. Each CDR3 is given with its conserved first and last residue. The size field is filled for only some rows; it gives once, few, many or a size class.

TRBJ2-7 NA TRBV6-5 CASSYASAGGETYEQYF
TRBJ1-5 medium-sized TRBV24-1 CATSPSGGQGQPQHF
TRBJ1-2 few TRBV25-1 CASSEYRRGYTF
TRBJ2-2 few TRBV11-2 CASSPGVGGELFF
TRBJ2-5 NA TRBV6-4 CASSDPGTSGREETQYF
TRBJ1-5 few TRBV28 CASCLTGRENQPQHF
TRBJ2-5 few TRBV15 CASGTGEETQYF
TRBJ2-5 few TRBV19 CASSMSLLTETQYF
TRBJ2-5 few TRBV20-1 CGVADSKTQYF
TRBJ2-7 few TRBV15 CATSRVLLADPGYEQYF
TRBJ1-1 NA TRBV7-3 CASSLIGTGETEAFF
TRBJ1-2 few TRBV7-2 CASRPPTGRNTYGYTF
TRBJ2-7 few TRBV7-3 CASSLKGQGAGEQYF
TRBJ2-7 few TRBV7-9 CASSLVWSYEQYF
TRBJ1-1 NA TRBV19 CASSIAGSTNTEAFF
TRBJ2-3 NA TRBV28 CASSLPGLATDTQYF